Following are 26 T cell receptor beta chains from one sample sequenced in a study of T cell responses to AZD1222 COVID-19 vaccine. Method: immunoSEQ multiplex PCR; TCRdb's copy keeps in-frame clones and lacks some. The table shows 95,000 or so clones, with around 90% occurring only once. The sequencing here drew on peripheral blood, taken on day 0 of AZD1222 vaccination. The receptors here all came from an adult in good health.

The J gene is TRBJ2-1, the V gene TRBV11-3; 9 bases align to TRBD2. The V gene's germline CDR1 is SGHNT and CDR2 YENEEA. CDR3 length: 15 residues. With 1 base clipped from V and 7 bases from J, the junction kept 5 bases outside the gene matches. The CDR3 nucleotides are TGTGCCAGCAGCTTAGTTGCGGGGGGGCAGAATGAGCAGTTCTTC. This gives the protein CASSLVAGGQNEQFF.

The V call is TRBV2, the J call TRBJ1-4, with D unresolved. The CDR3 extends over 13 amino acids. The ends were cut back, 8 bases at V and 6 bases at J, with 13 bases in the middle. Germline CDR1 is SNHLY and CDR2 is FYNNEI. The DNA for the CDR3 is TGTGCCAGCCGCCGTGGCGTGGATGAAAAACTGTTTTTT. Translated, it gives CASRRGVDEKLFF. Full variable domain (remainder filled in from reference TRBV2 and TRBJ1-4): EPEVTQTPSHQVTQMGQEVILRCVPISNHLYFYWYRQILGQKVEFLVSFYNNEISEKSEIFDDQFSVERPDGSNFTLKIRSTKLEDSAMYFCASRRGVDEKLFFGSGTQLSVL.

The rearrangement links TRBV20-1 to TRBJ2-5; D not certain. The V and J ends lost 6 bases and 0 bases respectively, with 5 bases between them. CDR3 length equals 11 residues. Germline CDR1 and CDR2: DFQATT and SNEGSKA (reference sequence). The CDR3 loop is CSAAHQETQYF. CDR3 DNA sequence: TGCAGTGCCGCCCACCAAGAGACCCAGTACTTC.

Points on this clone: This sample also contains other DNA sequences that code for the same CDR3. The rearrangement uses TRBV20-1 and TRBJ1-1, with a tentative D call TRBD1 (5 bases). CDR1 and CDR2 from the germline V gene are DFQATT and SNEGSKA (reference sequence). The ends were cut back, 6 bases at V and 2 bases at J, with 10 bases in the middle. This CDR3 is 12 amino acids long. The CDR3 DNA follows: TGCAGTGCGAGTCAGGGAAACACTGAAGCTTTCTTT. This translates into CSASQGNTEAFF.

This clone was counted only a few times. V gene TRBV10-3 combines with J gene TRBJ1-2; D is possibly TRBD1 (6 bases). Germline values: CDR1 ENHRY, CDR2 SYGVKD. The CDR3 is made up of 15 amino acids. Trimming removed 3 bases at V and 2 bases at J, with 13 bases between. CDR3 sequence (DNA): TGTGCCATCAGTGATGAGGCAGGGGAAAACTATGGCTACACCTTC. Translated, it gives CAISDEAGENYGYTF.

The chain couples TRBV12-5 to TRBJ1-1, with unresolved D. This CDR3 has 15 amino acids. The germline CDR1 and CDR2 sequences are LGHNT and FRNRAP. Trimming shortened V by 0 bases and J by 3 bases, and 11 bases separated the two germline ends. CDR3 DNA: TGTGCTAGTGGTTTGGTACTTTCCCGGGACACTGAAGCTTTCTTT. Translating gives CASGLVLSRDTEAFF.

The genes are TRBV29-1 and TRBJ2-1, with a weak D call TRBD1 (6 bases). Germline V gene sequence: CDR1 SQVTM, CDR2 ANQGSEA. This CDR3 is built from 12 residues. V lost 7 bases, J lost 4 bases, and 11 bases lay in between. The CDR3 sequence: CSGRQAYNEQFF. CDR3 DNA sequence: TGCAGCGGCCGACAGGCTTACAATGAGCAGTTCTTC.

This clone was recorded only once. The chain couples TRBV9 to TRBJ2-7; 9 bases align to TRBD1. CDR3 length equals 16 residues. Germline CDR1 reads SGDLS; CDR2 reads YYNGEE. J lost 3 bases, V lost 1 base, and 8 bases had no gene match. The CDR3 DNA reads TGTGCCAGCAGCGTAAGTCCGGGACAGGGAAACTACGAGCAGTACTTC. This encodes CASSVSPGQGNYEQYF.

This clone appeared a single time. The chain carries TRBV5-4 and TRBJ2-1, with 15 bases matching TRBD2. Germline loops: CDR1 SGHNT, CDR2 YYREEE (reference sequence). Germline trimming cut 3 bases from V and 8 bases from J; bases unmatched to any gene: 9. CDR3 length: 17 amino acids. The CDR3 bases are TGTGCCAGCAGCTCATGGAGGACTAGCGGGGGGGCGCATGAGCAGTTCTTC. This gives the protein CASSSWRTSGGAHEQFF. Based on the CDR3 plus reference TRBV5-4 and TRBJ2-1, the full variable domain is ETGVTQSPTHLIKTRGQQVTLRCSSQSGHNTVSWYQQALGQGPQFIFQYYREEENGRGNFPPRFSGLQFPNYSSELNVNALELDDSALYLCASSSWRTSGGAHEQFFGPGTRLTVL.

The chain employs TRBV15 and TRBJ2-2; tentative D call: TRBD1 (6 bases). Looked up from germline, CDR1 is LNHNV and CDR2 is YYDKDF (reference sequence). With 0 bases removed from V and 5 bases from J, the gap between germline ends came to 7 bases. The CDR3 runs 14 residues. The CDR3 DNA follows: TGTGCCACCAGCAGAGATAGGGGGACCGGGGAGCTGTTTTTT. Its translation: CATSRDRGTGELFF.

A single count supports this clone. The chain joins TRBV6-5 to TRBJ1-2; 8 positions agree with TRBD1. Germline CDR1 and CDR2: MNHEY and SVGAGI. The ends lost 6 bases at V and 6 bases at J; junction bases unmatched: 6. The CDR3 is 13 residues long. The CDR3 spells CASRDPGGNGYTF. The DNA for the CDR3 is TGTGCCAGCAGGGACCCAGGGGGCAATGGCTACACCTTC.

V and J are TRBV18 and TRBJ2-3, with TRBD2 identical over 10 bases. The germline gives CDR1 KGHSH, CDR2 LQKENI. The CDR3 is 17 amino acids. V was clipped by 3 bases and J by 4 bases; unmatched bases: 10. CDR3 DNA sequence: TGTGCCAGCTCACCCCTGACCAGCGGGGGGGGCTCAGATACGCAGTATTTT. It is translated as CASSPLTSGGGSDTQYF.

The chain couples TRBV9 to TRBJ2-3; 14 bases map to TRBD2. This CDR3 has 14 residues. The V gene's germline CDR1 is SGDLS and CDR2 YYNGEE. Trimming cost V 2 bases and J 10 bases; bases outside gene matches: 3. The CDR3 DNA sequence: TGTGCCAGCAGCGTGACTAGCGGGGGGGCCCCGCAGTATTTT. Translated: CASSVTSGGAPQYF.

The V gene is TRBV7-2, the J gene TRBJ1-2; D possibly corresponds to TRBD1 (5 bases). This CDR3 spans 13 amino acids. The ends were cut back, 1 base at V and 9 bases at J, with 12 bases in the middle. Germline V gives CDR1 SGHTA, CDR2 FQGNSA. CDR3 DNA: TGTGCCAGCAGCTTAGATGGGGCCAGGAGCTACACCTTC. This translates into CASSLDGARSYTF. The complete variable domain, with remaining parts taken from reference TRBV7-2 and TRBJ1-2, reads GAGVSQSPSNKVTEKGKDVELRCDPISGHTALYWYRQSLGQGLEFLIYFQGNSAPDKSGLPSDRFSAERTGGSVSTLTIQRTQQEDSAVYLCASSLDGARSYTFGSGTRLTVV.

The chain uses TRBV11-2 and TRBJ1-3, with no clear D. From germline, CDR1 is SGHAT and CDR2 FQNNGV. With 1 base removed from V and 0 bases from J, the gap between germline ends came to 4 bases. CDR3 length: 14 amino acids. The CDR3 DNA is TGTGCCAGCAGCTTAGCCAGCTCTGGAAACACCATATATTTT. It specifies CASSLASSGNTIYF.

The rearrangement joins TRBV27 to TRBJ1-1, with D perhaps matching TRBD1 (5 bases). From germline, CDR1 is MNHEY and CDR2 SMNVEV (reference sequence). The CDR3 contains 14 residues. The V end was cut by 6 bases, the J end by 6 bases, with 17 bases between. The CDR3 bases are TGTGCCAGCAGGCAGGGTTTCGGTCTGGCTGAAGCTTTCTTT. Amino acid sequence: CASRQGFGLAEAFF.

This sequence joins TRBV29-1 and TRBJ2-3, with D tentatively TRBD1 or TRBD2 (5 bases each). The V gene's germline CDR1 is SQVTM and CDR2 ANQGSEA. This CDR3 has 12 amino acids. Trimming pared 5 bases from V and 3 bases from J, leaving 9 bases between. The CDR3 loop is CSVTRGTDTQYF. The CDR3 nucleotides read TGCAGCGTTACTAGGGGAACAGATACGCAGTATTTT.

V and J are TRBV19 and TRBJ2-1; possibly TRBD1 or TRBD2 for D (5 bases each). There are 13 residues in the CDR3. V was pared by 5 bases and J by 8 bases, with 13 bases between. Germline CDR1 reads LNHDA; CDR2 reads SQIVND (reference sequence). The CDR3 coding sequence is TGTGCCAGTAGTGTCCGGGGCCGCGATGAGCAGTTCTTC. It is translated as CASSVRGRDEQFF.

The table lists this clone with a count of one. The chain couples TRBV19 to TRBJ1-1; the D is unclear. This CDR3 contains 13 residues. Trimming removed 3 bases from V and 2 bases from J, with 7 bases in between. Looked up from germline, CDR1 is LNHDA and CDR2 is SQIVND (reference sequence). The CDR3 DNA is TGTGCCAGTAGTATCCCGGGCAACACTGAAGCTTTCTTT. It codes for CASSIPGNTEAFF. Using reference TRBV19 and TRBJ1-1 for the parts outside the CDR3, the full variable domain is DGGITQSPKYLFRKEGQNVTLSCEQNLNHDAMYWYRQDPGQGLRLIYYSQIVNDFQKGDIAEGYSVSREKKESFPLTVTSAQKNPTAFYLCASSIPGNTEAFFGQGTRLTVV.

The V call is TRBV5-4, the J call TRBJ1-6, with D uncertain. Germline V gene lookup returns CDR1 SGHNT and CDR2 YYREEE (reference sequence). CDR3 length: 13 residues. V lost 1 base and J lost 9, with 8 bases in between. DNA of the CDR3: TGTGCCAGCAGCTTGTACACTGGTTCACCCCTCCACTTT. It specifies CASSLYTGSPLHF.

The chain employs TRBV29-1 and TRBJ2-3; D not certain. The CDR3 consists of 12 residues. The V end lost 2 bases, the J end lost 5 bases, and 8 bases lay between the germline ends. Germline loops: CDR1 SQVTM, CDR2 ANQGSEA. CDR3 in DNA: TGCAGCGTTGAACCGGGCGGAGATACGCAGTATTTT. Amino acids: CSVEPGGDTQYF.

The chain employs TRBV7-9 and TRBJ2-2, with 9 bases matching TRBD1. CDR1 is SEHNR and CDR2 is FQNEAQ in the germline V gene (reference sequence). V trimming: 5 bases; J trimming: 4 bases; junction bases outside the gene matches: 8. This CDR3 region has 16 residues. CDR3: CASSEPGQGTTGELFF. DNA for the CDR3: TGTGCCAGCAGCGAGCCGGGACAGGGTACCACCGGGGAGCTGTTTTTT.

The chain couples TRBV3-1 (or the pseudogene TRBV3-2) to TRBJ1-3; D is unclear. Germline assignment: CDR1 LGHDT and CDR2 YNNKEL (reference sequence). The CDR3 totals 14 residues. Trimming took 7 bases from V and 2 from J, leaving 12 bases between them. The CDR3 protein is CASTTTGTGNTIYF. CDR3 bases: TGTGCCAGCACCACGACCGGTACTGGAAACACCATATATTTT.

This clone was picked up one time. V is TRBV12-3 or TRBV12-4 and J is TRBJ2-7; D not resolved. The V gene lost 6 bases and the J gene lost 3 bases, with 12 bases spanning the gap. The length of the CDR3 is 13 residues. This chain's CDR3 is CASSPSHNYEQYF. The CDR3 region has the DNA TGTGCCAGCAGCCCCAGCCACAACTACGAGCAGTACTTC.

V is TRBV7-3 and J is TRBJ1-1; D not certain. The CDR3 is 13 amino acids. Germline lookup yields CDR1 SGHTA and CDR2 FQGTGA. The V and J ends lost 2 bases and 7 bases respectively, with 11 bases between them. The DNA of the CDR3 is TGTGCCAGCAGCTTACAAGGCCTAAGTGAAGCTTTCTTT. Translated: CASSLQGLSEAFF.

The chain carries TRBV2 and TRBJ2-1; D perhaps matches TRBD1 (6 bases). The germline V gene encodes CDR1 SNHLY and CDR2 FYNNEI. There are 15 residues in the CDR3. The ends were cut back, 6 bases at V and 6 bases at J, with 18 bases in the middle. The chain's CDR3 is CASSATPRGVNEQFF. The CDR3 DNA is TGTGCCAGCAGCGCGACTCCCAGGGGAGTCAATGAGCAGTTCTTC.